A single sample is the source of the 7 T cell receptor beta chains below, sequenced in a study of blood T cell repertoires in COVID-19. Libraries were prepared by immunoSEQ multiplex PCR; TCRdb keeps only in-frame clonotypes and omits some of them. The table includes under 300,000 clones, approximately 90% detected once. What was sequenced was PBMCs or T cells enriched from blood (not recorded which). These receptors were obtained from a woman aged 35 to 49 with acute COVID-19.

This clone was seen a single time. V and J are TRBV9 and TRBJ2-1, with D possibly TRBD2 on 6 matching bases. CDR3 length: 16 residues. Germline lookup yields CDR1 SGDLS and CDR2 YYNGEE. The V gene lost 3 bases and the J gene lost 5 bases, with 18 bases spanning the gap. CDR3: CASSGDGGWGDNEQFF. The DNA of the CDR3 is TGTGCCAGCAGCGGTGATGGAGGGTGGGGTGACAATGAGCAGTTCTTC.

This clone was seen only a few times. The chain recombines TRBV5-6 with TRBJ2-2, with 8 bases lining up with TRBD1. Germline assignment: CDR1 SGHDT and CDR2 YYEEEE. CDR3 length equals 13 residues. Trimming removed 6 bases from V and 6 bases from J; junction bases left unmatched: 4. The CDR3 region is CASTRTGPGELFF. CDR3 sequence (DNA): TGTGCCAGCACCAGGACAGGGCCCGGGGAGCTGTTTTTT.

DNA of the CDR3: TGTGCCAGTCGCCCCGTAGCGGGAGGGCACAATGAGCAGTTCTTC. Translation gives CASRPVAGGHNEQFF. The gene calls are TRBV19 and TRBJ2-1, with 11 bases identical to TRBD2. The ends lost 8 bases at V and 5 bases at J; junction bases unmatched: 8. Germline CDR1 is LNHDA and CDR2 is SQIVND (reference sequence). The CDR3 is 15 residues long.

The J gene is TRBJ1-1, the V gene TRBV7-6; D is possibly TRBD1 (6 bases). This CDR3 comprises 13 residues. V was cut by 3 bases and J by 8 bases, with 13 bases left in between. In germline, CDR1 is SGHVS, CDR2 FNYEAQ. For the CDR3, the DNA is TGTGCCAGCAGCTTGGGACAAGGGGCGGAAGCTTTCTTT. Encoded protein: CASSLGQGAEAFF.

This clone has a single count. The V and J genes are TRBV7-8 and TRBJ1-4, with 7 bases matching TRBD1. Trimming at V came to 4 bases and at J to 7 bases, leaving 6 bases not matched to a gene. Germline V gives CDR1 SGHVS, CDR2 FQNEAQ. The CDR3 contains 14 residues. CDR3 loop: CASSSGTAFEKLFF. As DNA, the CDR3 is TGTGCCAGCAGCTCCGGGACAGCGTTTGAAAAACTGTTTTTT.

The chain links TRBV5-1 to TRBJ2-1, with TRBD1 matching 8 bases. CDR1 and CDR2 (germline): SGHRS, YFSETQ. This CDR3 is built from 15 residues. J lost 3 bases, V lost 5 bases, and 7 bases had no gene match. The CDR3 spells CASSPRDRHYNEQFF. CDR3 DNA sequence: TGCGCCAGCAGTCCCCGGGACAGGCACTACAATGAGCAGTTCTTC.

This chain uses TRBV4-3 with TRBJ1-4, with TRBD1 matching over 7 bases. The length of the CDR3 is 15 residues. The junction had 7 bases not matched to a gene; V was cut back by 4 bases and J by 5 bases. Germline V gives CDR1 LGHNA, CDR2 YSLEER. In nucleotides, the CDR3 is TGCGCCAGCAGCCGGTTACAGGGGCGGAATGAAAAACTGTTTTTT. Protein product: CASSRLQGRNEKLFF.